The 21 T cell receptor beta chains in this list originate from one sample, sequenced in a study of identical twins. TCRdb analysed the 5' RACE reads with MiXCR anew, one entry per CDR3 protein. The sample lists 650,000 to 750,000 distinct CDR3 sequences; around 21% were seen once. The sample was also linked to a second study, of T cells expressing NK-cell markers.

Sequences were obtained from PBMCs. The receptors shown here come from a woman aged 18-35 years in good health.

In regard to this clonotype: A single base separates this from a much larger clone, so it may be a read error. This chain joins TRBV5-1 and TRBJ2-3; D gene uncertain. Trimming removed 5 bases at V and 4 bases at J, with 8 bases between. Germline V gene lookup returns CDR1 SGHRS and CDR2 YFSETQ. This CDR3 spans 12 amino acids. The CDR3 loop is CASRPESDTQYF. CDR3 in DNA: TGCGCCAGCAGACCGGAGTCAGATACGCAGTATTTT. The full variable domain, rest sourced from reference TRBV5-1 and TRBJ2-3, is KAGVTQTPRYLIKTRGQQVTLSCSPISGHRSVSWYQQTPGQGLQFLFEYFSETQRNKGNFPGRFSGRQFSNSRSEMNVSTLELGDSALYLCASRPESDTQYFGPGTRLTVL.

This chain joins TRBV9 and TRBJ2-5; D unresolved. This CDR3 comprises 14 residues. Germline V lookup: CDR1 SGDLS, CDR2 YYNGEE. Trimming left V 0 bases short and J 2 bases short, with 8 bases between. This chain's CDR3 is CASSVGEEQETQYF. The CDR3, as DNA: TGTGCCAGCAGCGTAGGAGAGGAGCAAGAGACCCAGTACTTC.

This clonotype was recorded a few times. V is TRBV7-2 and J is TRBJ2-1; TRBD1 matches at 8 bases. The germline gives CDR1 SGHTA, CDR2 FQGNSA. CDR3 length: 15 residues. Trimming took 1 base from V and 4 from J; bases not matched to a gene: 3. This CDR3 is CASSLDGTGYNEQFF. In nucleotides, the CDR3 is TGTGCCAGCAGCTTAGATGGGACAGGTTACAATGAGCAGTTCTTC.

This clonotype turned up a few times. The V and J genes are TRBV5-1 and TRBJ1-1; D is ambiguous. The V and J ends lost 3 bases and 4 bases respectively, with 7 bases between them. From germline, CDR1 is SGHRS and CDR2 YFSETQ. The CDR3 is made up of 12 amino acids. CDR3 region: CASSYGLTEAFF. For the CDR3, the DNA is TGCGCCAGCAGCTACGGGCTCACTGAAGCTTTCTTT. The complete variable domain, with remaining parts taken from reference TRBV5-1 and TRBJ1-1, reads KAGVTQTPRYLIKTRGQQVTLSCSPISGHRSVSWYQQTPGQGLQFLFEYFSETQRNKGNFPGRFSGRQFSNSRSEMNVSTLELGDSALYLCASSYGLTEAFFGQGTRLTVV.

This clonotype ranks as medium-sized. The chain is built from TRBV5-1 and TRBJ2-1; TRBD2 aligns across 7 bases. The germline CDR1 and CDR2 sequences are SGHRS and YFSETQ. Trimming cost V 7 bases and J 0 bases; bases outside gene matches: 7. The CDR3 is 15 amino acids. CDR3 nucleotides: TGCGCCAGCCGGGGACTACCCTCCTCCTACAATGAGCAGTTCTTC. Translation gives CASRGLPSSYNEQFF. Variable domain in full (rest from reference TRBV5-1 and TRBJ2-1): KAGVTQTPRYLIKTRGQQVTLSCSPISGHRSVSWYQQTPGQGLQFLFEYFSETQRNKGNFPGRFSGRQFSNSRSEMNVSTLELGDSALYLCASRGLPSSYNEQFFGPGTRLTVL.

This clonotype appeared a few times. The gene calls are TRBV28 and TRBJ2-3, with D maybe TRBD2 (6 bases). This CDR3 is built from 14 residues. V was trimmed by 5 bases and J by 2 bases, leaving 11 bases between them. The germline gives CDR1 MDHEN, CDR2 SYDVKM. The CDR3 region has the DNA TGTGCCAGCAGTGTGGACTACCTCACAGATACGCAGTATTTT. Residues: CASSVDYLTDTQYF. Combining the CDR3 with reference TRBV28 and TRBJ2-3 gives the whole variable domain DVKVTQSSRYLVKRTGEKVFLECVQDMDHENMFWYRQDPGLGLRLIYFSYDVKMKEKGDIPEGYSVSREKKERFSLILESASTNQTSMYLCASSVDYLTDTQYFGPGTRLTVL.

V usage is TRBV4-3 and J usage is TRBJ2-7; no clear D gene. V lost 2 bases to trimming and J lost 2 bases, with 10 bases between them. The length of the CDR3 is 14 residues. Looked up from germline, CDR1 is LGHNA and CDR2 is YSLEER. CDR3: CASSQTIPTYEQYF. In nucleotides, the CDR3 is TGCGCCAGCAGCCAAACCATACCGACCTACGAGCAGTACTTC.

This clonotype was counted between two and nine times. The V gene is TRBV7-9, the J gene TRBJ2-3; possibly TRBD1 for D (6 bases). Trimming left V 4 bases short and J 11 bases short, with 19 bases between. Germline loops: CDR1 SEHNR, CDR2 FQNEAQ (reference sequence). This CDR3 spans 14 amino acids. The CDR3 DNA reads as TGTGCCAGCAGCTCCGCTCCGGACAGAGATTGGCAGTATTTT. Protein: CASSSAPDRDWQYF.

This clonotype showed up just a few times. The chain joins TRBV25-1 to TRBJ2-7; the D gene is possibly TRBD1 (5 bases). The ends were cut back, 1 base at V and 4 bases at J, with 14 bases in the middle. The CDR3 extends over 15 amino acids. Looked up from germline, CDR1 is MGHDK and CDR2 is SYGVNS. CDR3 amino acids: CASSEFSTATYEQYF. CDR3 DNA sequence: TGTGCCAGCAGTGAATTCTCGACAGCGACGTACGAGCAGTACTTC.

This CDR3 is CASSQLYRGGQPQHF. The CDR3 coding sequence is TGCGCCAGCAGCCAACTCTACAGGGGTGGCCAGCCCCAGCATTTT. The V and J genes are TRBV4-3 and TRBJ1-5; TRBD1 matches at 7 bases. Germline loops: CDR1 LGHNA, CDR2 YSLEER. CDR3 length equals 15 residues. Trimming cost V 2 bases and J 7 bases; bases outside gene matches: 8.

The V and J genes are TRBV20-1 and TRBJ1-6; a possible D gene is TRBD1 (6 bases). The germline V and J ends were trimmed by 3 bases and 7 bases, with 10 bases remaining between them. There are 13 residues in the CDR3. CDR1 and CDR2 (germline): DFQATT, SNEGSKA (reference sequence). The CDR3 reads CSASGRGNSPLHF. In nucleotides, the CDR3 is TGCAGTGCTAGTGGCAGGGGAAATTCACCCCTCCACTTT.

This clonotype was seen ten or more times. V gene TRBV20-1 combines with J gene TRBJ2-7, with a weak D call TRBD2 (5 bases). V lost 6 bases and J 2 bases, leaving 14 bases between the germline ends. The CDR3 length is 13 residues. Looked up from germline, CDR1 is DFQATT and CDR2 is SNEGSKA (reference sequence). The CDR3 DNA is TGCAGTGCCCGGTCTAGCCGAACCTACGAGCAGTACTTC. This codes for CSARSSRTYEQYF.

There are many counts of this clonotype. The chain couples TRBV6-5 to TRBJ2-7, with 12 bases identical to TRBD1. This CDR3 comprises 15 residues. The V gene's germline CDR1 is MNHEY and CDR2 SVGAGI. Trimming cost V 4 bases and J 7 bases; bases outside gene matches: 8. CDR3 nucleotide sequence: TGTGCCAGCAGTTCTTGGGACAGGGGGCCGGGGGAGCAGTACTTC. Amino acid sequence: CASSSWDRGPGEQYF.

The chain's CDR3 is CASSQAVLSSGELFF. CDR3 in DNA: TGCGCCAGCAGCCAAGCGGTTCTCTCCTCCGGGGAGCTGTTTTTT. The chain has TRBV4-3 and TRBJ2-2; no clear D gene. From germline, CDR1 is LGHNA and CDR2 YSLEER. CDR3 length: 15 amino acids. Trimming removed 1 base from V and 6 bases from J, with 12 bases in between.

This clonotype was found a few times. J is TRBJ2-7 and V is TRBV7-3, with D maybe TRBD2 (6 bases). CDR3 length equals 13 residues. V gave up 6 bases and J gave up 6 bases, with 15 bases separating them. Germline lookup yields CDR1 SGHTA and CDR2 FQGTGA. This chain's CDR3 is CASRFGGGGEQYF. The CDR3 nucleotides are TGTGCCAGCAGATTCGGGGGTGGAGGCGAGCAGTACTTC.

This rearrangement joins TRBV7-9 to TRBJ2-3; tentatively, D is TRBD1 (5 bases). Germline loops: CDR1 SEHNR, CDR2 FQNEAQ (reference sequence). CDR3 length: 12 amino acids. The germline V and J ends were trimmed by 8 bases and 6 bases, with 12 bases remaining between them. CDR3 loop: CASGHSGDTQYF. In nucleotides, the CDR3 is TGTGCCAGCGGTCACTCAGGGGATACGCAGTATTTT.

This chain joins TRBV10-3 and TRBJ2-7, with D perhaps being TRBD1 or TRBD2 (5 bases each). Trimming removed 0 bases from V and 2 bases from J, with 11 bases in between. The CDR3 is 15 amino acids. Germline V CDR1 and CDR2: ENHRY, SYGVKD. As DNA, the CDR3 is TGTGCCATCAGTGAGTCGAGGGGCCCCACCTACGAGCAGTACTTC. Its protein product is CAISESRGPTYEQYF.

The sample holds a few counts of this clonotype. V is TRBV10-1 and J is TRBJ2-1; D is ambiguous. The CDR3 extends over 14 amino acids. With 2 bases removed from V and 5 bases from J, the gap between germline ends came to 10 bases. Germline V gene sequence: CDR1 WNHNN, CDR2 SYGVQD (reference sequence). CDR3 DNA: TGCGCCAGCAGTGAGGCTTTAGCAGACAATGAGCAGTTCTTC. It codes for CASSEALADNEQFF.

This clonotype was detected a few times. This chain uses TRBV6-1 with TRBJ2-7, with 8 bases identical to TRBD1. The CDR3 has 18 residues. The J segment lost 2 bases and the V segment lost 6 bases, leaving 18 bases of the junction unmatched. Germline V gene sequence: CDR1 MNHNS, CDR2 SASEGT. For the CDR3, the DNA is TGTGCCAGCAGGAGACGGACTGACAGGGGCTTACCGGCCTACGAGCAGTACTTC. This gives the protein CASRRRTDRGLPAYEQYF.

V is TRBV7-2 and J is TRBJ2-2; no definite D call. This CDR3 region has 16 residues. Germline CDR1 is SGHTA and CDR2 is FQGNSA. V lost 3 bases, J lost 5 bases, and 16 bases lay in between. CDR3 loop: CASSFVSGVGTGELFF. For the CDR3, the DNA is TGTGCCAGCAGCTTTGTATCCGGAGTGGGGACCGGGGAGCTGTTTTTT.

The chain carries TRBV4-3 and TRBJ2-2; D ambiguous. The CDR3 sequence is 16 residues long. Trimming removed 1 base at V and 4 bases at J, with 13 bases between. Germline V gives CDR1 LGHNA, CDR2 YSLEER. The CDR3 loop is CASSQGGPATTGELFF. In DNA form, the CDR3 reads TGCGCCAGCAGCCAAGGTGGGCCCGCGACCACCGGGGAGCTGTTTTTT.